This T cell receptor beta chain was sequenced in a study of tumor-infiltrating lymphocytes in primary liver carcinoma. The study's findings and limits: Tumor region pairs overlapped more than did tumor-adjacent and tumor-blood pairs.

Total RNA (approximately 450 ng) served as template for TCR beta cDNA synthesis primed by a constant-region primer. Construction of TCR beta libraries relied on three successive nested multiplex PCR rounds employing slightly modified ARM-PCR. TRBV1-TRBV30 forward and Cbeta reverse primers drove the first two roughly 10-cycle rounds. MiXCR, applied by TCRdb to the multiplex PCR reads, yields one record per CDR3 protein. The table has 100,000 to 120,000 distinct CDR3 sequences, roughly four fifths seen once. The source material, 20-30 mg of unsorted bulk tissue, was used to co-extract RNA and DNA. The CDR3 loop spans 16 amino acids. Germline CDR1 LGHNA, CDR2 YNFKEQ. A note on this clonotype: Its antigen remains unidentified. The junction departs from the called germline gene at one end, perhaps through a read error.

The rearrangement uses TRBV4-2 and TRBJ2-7; possible D gene TRBD2, 5 bases. The sequence was collected from a man aged 35 to 55 with primary liver carcinoma and hepatitis B virus infection. Sequenced material: liver tumor tissue from sampling region 3. Subset given: tumor region T3, left-lateral pole. The DNA for the CDR3 is TGCGCCATCAGCCAAGATCGGGCTAGTGGGAGATGGCAGCAGTACTTC. Translation gives CAISQDRASGRWQQYF.